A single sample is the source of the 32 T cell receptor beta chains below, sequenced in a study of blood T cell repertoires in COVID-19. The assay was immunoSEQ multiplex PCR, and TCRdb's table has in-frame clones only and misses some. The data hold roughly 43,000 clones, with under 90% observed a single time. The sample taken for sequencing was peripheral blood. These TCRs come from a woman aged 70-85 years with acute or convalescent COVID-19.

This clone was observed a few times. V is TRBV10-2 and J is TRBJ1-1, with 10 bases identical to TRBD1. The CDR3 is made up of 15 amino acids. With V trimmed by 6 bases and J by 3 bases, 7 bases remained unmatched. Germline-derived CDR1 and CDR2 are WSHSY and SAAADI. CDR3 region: CASRGTGERYTEAFF. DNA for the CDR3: TGCGCCAGCAGGGGGACAGGGGAAAGATACACTGAAGCTTTCTTT.

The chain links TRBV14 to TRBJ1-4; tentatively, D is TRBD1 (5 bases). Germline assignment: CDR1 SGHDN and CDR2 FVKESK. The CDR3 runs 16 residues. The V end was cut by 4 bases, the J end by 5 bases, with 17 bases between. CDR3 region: CASSLIGRRGNEKLFF. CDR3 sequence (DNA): TGTGCCAGCAGCCTCATAGGACGGAGGGGAAATGAAAAACTGTTTTTT.

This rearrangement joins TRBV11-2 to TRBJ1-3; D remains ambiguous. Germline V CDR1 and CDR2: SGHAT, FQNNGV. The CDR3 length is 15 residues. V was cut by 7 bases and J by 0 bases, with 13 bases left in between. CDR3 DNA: TGTGCCAGCACCCTAGGACTCTTCTCTGGAAACACCATATATTTT. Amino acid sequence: CASTLGLFSGNTIYF.

CDR3 sequence reads: CASSYGAGRDEQYF. Here the CDR3 DNA reads TGTGCCAGCAGTTACGGAGCGGGAAGGGACGAGCAGTACTTC. The chain uses TRBV6-5 and TRBJ2-7, with 7 bases matching TRBD2. This CDR3 is built from 14 residues. J gave up 5 bases and V 2 bases, and 6 bases lay outside the gene matches. CDR1 and CDR2 (germline): MNHEY, SVGAGI.

CDR3 protein: CASSPTGTSGILEQFF. DNA for the CDR3: TGCGCCAGCAGCCCAACCGGGACTAGCGGGATTTTGGAGCAGTTCTTC. The rearrangement links TRBV5-1 to TRBJ2-1; TRBD2 matches at 13 bases. V shed 4 bases, J shed 10 bases, and the junction held 11 bases outside the gene matches. Germline CDR1 and CDR2: SGHRS and YFSETQ. The CDR3 has 16 amino acids. Filled out from reference TRBV5-1 and TRBJ2-1, the complete variable domain reads KAGVTQTPRYLIKTRGQQVTLSCSPISGHRSVSWYQQTPGQGLQFLFEYFSETQRNKGNFPGRFSGRQFSNSRSEMNVSTLELGDSALYLCASSPTGTSGILEQFFGPGTRLTVL.

The CDR3 sequence is CASSFYGSSYEQYF. In nucleotides, the CDR3 is TGTGCCAGCAGTTTTTATGGGAGCTCCTACGAGCAGTACTTC. V usage is TRBV27 and J usage is TRBJ2-7, with D possibly TRBD2 on 5 matching bases. The CDR3 length is 14 residues. V lost 3 bases and J 0 bases, leaving 9 bases between the germline ends. CDR1 MNHEY and CDR2 SMNVEV come from the germline V gene (reference sequence).

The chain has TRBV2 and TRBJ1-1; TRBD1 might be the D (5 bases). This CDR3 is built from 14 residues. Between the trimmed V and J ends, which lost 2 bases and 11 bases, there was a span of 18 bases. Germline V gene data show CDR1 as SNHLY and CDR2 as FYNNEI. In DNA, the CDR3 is TGTGCCAGCAGTGAACTGGGGCCATACCGCAGCGCTTTCTTT. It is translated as CASSELGPYRSAFF.

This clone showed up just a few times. This CDR3 reads CASSLAADSLNEKLFF. The CDR3 bases are TGTGCCAGCAGCTTGGCAGCCGACAGCCTTAATGAAAAACTGTTTTTT. The chain carries TRBV5-6 and TRBJ1-4, with D tentatively TRBD1 (5 bases). The CDR3 runs to 16 residues. The V gene lost 0 bases and the J gene lost 4 bases, with 13 bases spanning the gap. In germline, CDR1 is SGHDT, CDR2 YYEEEE.

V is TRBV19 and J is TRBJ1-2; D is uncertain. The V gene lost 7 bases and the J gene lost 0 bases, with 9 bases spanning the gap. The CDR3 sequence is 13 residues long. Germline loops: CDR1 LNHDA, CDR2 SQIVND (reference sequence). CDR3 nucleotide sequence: TGTGCCAGTACTCAGAAATCTAACTATGGCTACACCTTC. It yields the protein CASTQKSNYGYTF.

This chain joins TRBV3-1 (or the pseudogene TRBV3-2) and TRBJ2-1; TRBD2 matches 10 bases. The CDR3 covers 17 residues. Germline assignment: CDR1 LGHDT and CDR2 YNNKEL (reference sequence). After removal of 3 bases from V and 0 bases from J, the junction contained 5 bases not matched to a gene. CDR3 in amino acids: CASSHRLAGSSYNEQFF. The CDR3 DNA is TGTGCCAGCAGCCACCGACTAGCGGGTTCCTCCTACAATGAGCAGTTCTTC.

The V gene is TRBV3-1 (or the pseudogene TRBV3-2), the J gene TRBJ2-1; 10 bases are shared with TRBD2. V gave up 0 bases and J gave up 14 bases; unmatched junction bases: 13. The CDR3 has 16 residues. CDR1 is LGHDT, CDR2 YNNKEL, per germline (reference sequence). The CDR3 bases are TGTGCCAGCAGCCAAGAAGGGGCTAGCGGGAGCCCTGGGGAGTTCTTC. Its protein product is CASSQEGASGSPGEFF.

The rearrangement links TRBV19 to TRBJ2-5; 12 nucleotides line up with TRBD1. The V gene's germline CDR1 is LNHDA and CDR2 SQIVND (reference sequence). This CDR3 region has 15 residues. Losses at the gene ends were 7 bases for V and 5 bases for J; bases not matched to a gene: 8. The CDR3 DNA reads TGTGCCAGTACCACCGGGACAGGGGGCGGGGAGACCCAGTACTTC. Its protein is CASTTGTGGGETQYF.

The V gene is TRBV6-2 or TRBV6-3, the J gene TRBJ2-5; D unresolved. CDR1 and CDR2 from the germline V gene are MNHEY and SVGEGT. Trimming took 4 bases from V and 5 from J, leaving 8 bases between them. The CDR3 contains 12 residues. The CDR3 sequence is CASSWVGETQYF. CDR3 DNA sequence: TGTGCCAGCAGTTGGGTCGGGGAGACCCAGTACTTC.

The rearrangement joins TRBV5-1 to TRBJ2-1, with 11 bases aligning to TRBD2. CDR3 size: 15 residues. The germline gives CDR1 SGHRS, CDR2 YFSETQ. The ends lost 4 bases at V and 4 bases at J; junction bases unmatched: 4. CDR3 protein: CASSPGLADYNEQFF. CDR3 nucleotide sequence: TGCGCCAGCAGCCCGGGACTAGCGGATTACAATGAGCAGTTCTTC.

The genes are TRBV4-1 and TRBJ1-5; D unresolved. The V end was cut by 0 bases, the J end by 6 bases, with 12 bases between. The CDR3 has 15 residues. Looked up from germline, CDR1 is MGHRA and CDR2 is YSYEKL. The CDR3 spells CASSQDHGYAQPQHF. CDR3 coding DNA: TGCGCCAGCAGCCAAGATCACGGGTACGCTCAGCCCCAGCATTTT.

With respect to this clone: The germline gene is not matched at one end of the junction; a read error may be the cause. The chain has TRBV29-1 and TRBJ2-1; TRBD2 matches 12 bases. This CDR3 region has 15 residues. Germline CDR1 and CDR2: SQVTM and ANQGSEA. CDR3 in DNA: TGCAGCGCAGAAAGGACTAGCGGGGTCTACGATGAGCAGTTCTTC. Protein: CSAERTSGVYDEQFF.

CDR3 sequence: CASSYTSTGMNTEAFF. The CDR3 coding sequence is TGTGCCAGCAGTTACACCTCGACAGGTATGAACACTGAAGCTTTCTTT. The chain combines TRBV6-5 with TRBJ1-1; D is perhaps TRBD1 (6 bases). Deletions cut 2 bases from V and 0 bases from J, with 13 bases between. CDR1 MNHEY and CDR2 SVGAGI come from the germline V gene. This CDR3 is 16 amino acids long.

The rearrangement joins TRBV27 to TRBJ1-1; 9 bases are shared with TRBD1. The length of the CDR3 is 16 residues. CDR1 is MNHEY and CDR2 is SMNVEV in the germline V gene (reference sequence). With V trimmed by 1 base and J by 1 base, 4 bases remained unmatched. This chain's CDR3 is CASSLWGQGGNTEAFF. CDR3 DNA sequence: TGTGCCAGCAGTTTATGGGGACAGGGTGGGAACACTGAAGCTTTCTTT.

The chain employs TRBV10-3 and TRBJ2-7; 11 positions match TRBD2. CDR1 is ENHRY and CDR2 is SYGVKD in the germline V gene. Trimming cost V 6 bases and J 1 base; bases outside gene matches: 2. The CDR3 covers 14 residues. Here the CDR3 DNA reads TGTGCCATCAGCACTAGCGGGAGTTCCTACGAGCAGTACTTC. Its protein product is CAISTSGSSYEQYF.

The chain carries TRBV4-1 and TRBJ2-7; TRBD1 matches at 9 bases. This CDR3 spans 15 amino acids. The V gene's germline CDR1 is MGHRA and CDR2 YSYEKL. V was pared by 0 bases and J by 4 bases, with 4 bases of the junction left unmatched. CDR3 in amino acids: CASSQDRTGAYEQYF. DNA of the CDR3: TGCGCCAGCAGCCAAGACCGGACAGGGGCATACGAGCAGTACTTC.

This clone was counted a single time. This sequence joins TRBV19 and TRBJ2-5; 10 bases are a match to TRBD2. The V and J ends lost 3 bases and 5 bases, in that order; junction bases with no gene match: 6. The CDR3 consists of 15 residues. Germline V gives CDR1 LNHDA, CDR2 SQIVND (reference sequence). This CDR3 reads CASSMGLASSETQYF. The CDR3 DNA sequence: TGTGCCAGTAGTATGGGACTAGCGTCCTCTGAGACCCAGTACTTC.

CDR3 DNA: TGTGCCAGCAGCTCTGAGGGACAACAGGGGCATGAGCAGTACTTC. The encoded protein is CASSSEGQQGHEQYF. The rearrangement joins TRBV11-3 to TRBJ2-7; 7 bases align to TRBD1. Germline V gene sequence: CDR1 SGHNT, CDR2 YENEEA. The CDR3 is made up of 15 amino acids. The V segment lost 4 bases and the J segment 7 bases; nucleotides outside the gene matches: 13.

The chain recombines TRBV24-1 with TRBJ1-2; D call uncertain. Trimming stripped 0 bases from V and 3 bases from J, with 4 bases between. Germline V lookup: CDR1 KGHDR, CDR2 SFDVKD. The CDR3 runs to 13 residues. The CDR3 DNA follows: TGTGCCACCAGTGATTTGACGGACTATGGCTACACCTTC. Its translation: CATSDLTDYGYTF.

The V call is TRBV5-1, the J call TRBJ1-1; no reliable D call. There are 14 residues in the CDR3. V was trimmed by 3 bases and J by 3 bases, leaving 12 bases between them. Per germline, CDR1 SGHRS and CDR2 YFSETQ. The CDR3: CASSSRGVDTEAFF. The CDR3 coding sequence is TGCGCCAGCAGCTCCCGGGGTGTTGACACTGAAGCTTTCTTT. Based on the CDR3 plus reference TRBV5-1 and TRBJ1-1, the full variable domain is KAGVTQTPRYLIKTRGQQVTLSCSPISGHRSVSWYQQTPGQGLQFLFEYFSETQRNKGNFPGRFSGRQFSNSRSEMNVSTLELGDSALYLCASSSRGVDTEAFFGQGTRLTVV.

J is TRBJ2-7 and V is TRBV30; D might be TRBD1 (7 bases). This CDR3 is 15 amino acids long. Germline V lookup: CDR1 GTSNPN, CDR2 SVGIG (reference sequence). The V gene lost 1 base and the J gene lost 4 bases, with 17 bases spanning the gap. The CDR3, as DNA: TGTGCCTGGAGTGGCGGGGACAGAGGATTTTACGAGCAGTACTTC. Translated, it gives CAWSGGDRGFYEQYF.

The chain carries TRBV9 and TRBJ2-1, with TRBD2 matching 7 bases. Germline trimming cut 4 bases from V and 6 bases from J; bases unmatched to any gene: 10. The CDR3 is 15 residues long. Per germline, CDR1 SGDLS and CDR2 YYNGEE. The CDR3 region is CASSPSGVRANEQFF. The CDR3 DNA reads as TGTGCCAGCAGCCCGAGCGGGGTACGGGCCAATGAGCAGTTCTTC.

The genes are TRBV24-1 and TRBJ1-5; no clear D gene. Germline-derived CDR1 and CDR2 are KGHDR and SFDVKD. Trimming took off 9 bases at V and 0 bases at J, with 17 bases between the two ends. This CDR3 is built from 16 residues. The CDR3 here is CATFEVQMNSNQPQHF. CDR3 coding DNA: TGTGCCACCTTTGAAGTCCAGATGAATAGCAATCAGCCCCAGCATTTT.

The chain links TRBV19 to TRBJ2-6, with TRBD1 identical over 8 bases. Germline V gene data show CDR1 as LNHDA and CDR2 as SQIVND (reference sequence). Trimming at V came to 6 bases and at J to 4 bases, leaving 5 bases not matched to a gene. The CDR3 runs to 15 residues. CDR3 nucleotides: TGTGCCAGTAGCCAGGGGGCGCTGGGGGCCAACGTCCTGACTTTC. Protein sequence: CASSQGALGANVLTF. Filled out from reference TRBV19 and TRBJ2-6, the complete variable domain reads DGGITQSPKYLFRKEGQNVTLSCEQNLNHDAMYWYRQDPGQGLRLIYYSQIVNDFQKGDIAEGYSVSREKKESFPLTVTSAQKNPTAFYLCASSQGALGANVLTFGAGSRLTVL.

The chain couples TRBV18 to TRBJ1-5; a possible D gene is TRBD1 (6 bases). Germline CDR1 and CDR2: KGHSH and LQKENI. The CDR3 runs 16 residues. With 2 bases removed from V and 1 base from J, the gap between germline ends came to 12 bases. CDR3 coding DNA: TGTGCCAGCTCACCAGGGACCACAGGGAGCAATCAGCCCCAGCATTTT. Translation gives CASSPGTTGSNQPQHF.

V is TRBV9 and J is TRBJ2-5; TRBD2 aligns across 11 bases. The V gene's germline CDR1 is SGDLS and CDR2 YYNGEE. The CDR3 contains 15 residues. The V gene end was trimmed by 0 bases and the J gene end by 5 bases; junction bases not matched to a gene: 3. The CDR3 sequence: CASSVDLAGGETQYF. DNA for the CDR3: TGTGCCAGCAGCGTAGATCTAGCGGGAGGCGAGACCCAGTACTTC. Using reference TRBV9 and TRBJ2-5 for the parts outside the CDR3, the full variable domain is DSGVTQTPKHLITATGQRVTLRCSPRSGDLSVYWYQQSLDQGLQFLIQYYNGEERAKGNILERFSAQQFPDLHSELNLSSLELGDSALYFCASSVDLAGGETQYFGPGTRLLVL.

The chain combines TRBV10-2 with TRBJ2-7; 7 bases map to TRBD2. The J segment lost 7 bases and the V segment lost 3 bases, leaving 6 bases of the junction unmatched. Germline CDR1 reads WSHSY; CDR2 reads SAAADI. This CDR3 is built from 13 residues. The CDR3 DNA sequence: TGCGCCAGCAGTGAACCTTCCGGGGGGGAGCAGTACTTC. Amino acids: CASSEPSGGEQYF.

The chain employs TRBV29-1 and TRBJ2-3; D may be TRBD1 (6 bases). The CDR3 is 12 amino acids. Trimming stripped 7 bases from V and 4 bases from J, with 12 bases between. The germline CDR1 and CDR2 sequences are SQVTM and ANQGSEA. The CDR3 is CSAQGLPDTQYF. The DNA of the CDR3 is TGCAGCGCACAGGGCCTGCCAGATACGCAGTATTTT.